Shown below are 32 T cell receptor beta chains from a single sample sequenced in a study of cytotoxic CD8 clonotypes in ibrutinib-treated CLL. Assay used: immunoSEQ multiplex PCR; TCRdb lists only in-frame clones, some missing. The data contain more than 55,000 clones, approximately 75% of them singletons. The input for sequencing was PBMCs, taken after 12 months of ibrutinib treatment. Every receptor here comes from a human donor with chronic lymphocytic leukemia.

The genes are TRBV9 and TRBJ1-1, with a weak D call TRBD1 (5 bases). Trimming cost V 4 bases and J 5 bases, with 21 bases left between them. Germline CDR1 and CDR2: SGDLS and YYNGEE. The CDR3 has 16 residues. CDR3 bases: TGTGCCAGCAGCCCAACGTGGGGCCGGGAGGGGACTGAAGCTTTCTTT. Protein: CASSPTWGREGTEAFF.

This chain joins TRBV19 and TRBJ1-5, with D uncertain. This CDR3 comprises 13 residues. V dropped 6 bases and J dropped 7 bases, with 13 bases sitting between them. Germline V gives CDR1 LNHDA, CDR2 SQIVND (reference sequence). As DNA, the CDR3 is TGTGCCAGTAGCGTCGTGGTTGAACAGCCCCAGCATTTT. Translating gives CASSVVVEQPQHF.

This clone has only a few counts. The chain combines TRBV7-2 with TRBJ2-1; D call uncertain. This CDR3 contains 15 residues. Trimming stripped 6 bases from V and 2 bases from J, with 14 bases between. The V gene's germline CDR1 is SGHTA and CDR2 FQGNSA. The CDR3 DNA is TGTGCCAGCAGGGAGACCCGTCCCACCTACAATGAGCAGTTCTTC. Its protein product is CASRETRPTYNEQFF.

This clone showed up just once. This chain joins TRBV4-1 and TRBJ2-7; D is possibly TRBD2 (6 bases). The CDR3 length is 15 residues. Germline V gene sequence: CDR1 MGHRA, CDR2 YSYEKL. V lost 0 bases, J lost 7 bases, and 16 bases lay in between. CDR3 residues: CASSQEEGRAGEQYF. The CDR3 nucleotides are TGCGCCAGCAGCCAAGAAGAAGGCAGGGCGGGAGAGCAGTACTTC.

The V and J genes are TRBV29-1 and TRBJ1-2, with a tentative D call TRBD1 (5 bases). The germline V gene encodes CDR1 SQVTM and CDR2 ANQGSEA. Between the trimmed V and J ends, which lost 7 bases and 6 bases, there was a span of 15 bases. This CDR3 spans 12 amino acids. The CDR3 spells CSAGGVFDGYTF. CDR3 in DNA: TGCAGCGCTGGAGGGGTATTCGATGGCTACACCTTC.

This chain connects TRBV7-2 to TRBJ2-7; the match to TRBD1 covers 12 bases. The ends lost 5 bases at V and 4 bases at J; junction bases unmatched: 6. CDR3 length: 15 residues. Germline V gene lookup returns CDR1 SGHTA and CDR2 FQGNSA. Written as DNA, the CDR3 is TGTGCCAGCAGCCCGGGACAGGGGGCGGTGTACGAGCAGTACTTC. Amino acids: CASSPGQGAVYEQYF.

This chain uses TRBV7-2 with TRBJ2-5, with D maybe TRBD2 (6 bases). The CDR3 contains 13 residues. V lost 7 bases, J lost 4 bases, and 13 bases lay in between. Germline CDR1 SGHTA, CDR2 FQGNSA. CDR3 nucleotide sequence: TGTGCCAGCACCCAGCGGGCGGGAGAGACCCAGTACTTC. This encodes CASTQRAGETQYF.

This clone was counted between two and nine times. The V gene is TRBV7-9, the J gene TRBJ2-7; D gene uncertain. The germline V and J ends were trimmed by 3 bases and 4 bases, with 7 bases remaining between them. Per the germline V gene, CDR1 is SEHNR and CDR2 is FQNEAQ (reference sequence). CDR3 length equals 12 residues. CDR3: CASSFGRYEQYF. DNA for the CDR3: TGTGCCAGCAGCTTTGGAAGGTACGAGCAGTACTTC. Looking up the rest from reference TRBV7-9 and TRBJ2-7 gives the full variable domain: DTGVSQNPRHKITKRGQNVTFRCDPISEHNRLYWYRQTLGQGPEFLTYFQNEAQLEKSRLLSDRFSAERPKGSFSTLEIQRTEQGDSAMYLCASSFGRYEQYFGPGTRLTVT.

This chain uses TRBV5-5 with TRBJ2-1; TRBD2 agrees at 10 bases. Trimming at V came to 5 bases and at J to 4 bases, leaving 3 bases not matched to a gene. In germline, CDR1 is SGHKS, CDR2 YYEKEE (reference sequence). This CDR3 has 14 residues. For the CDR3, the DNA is TGTGCCAGCAGGGCGGGACTAGCGTACAATGAGCAGTTCTTC. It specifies CASRAGLAYNEQFF. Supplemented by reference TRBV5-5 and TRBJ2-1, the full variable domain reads DAGVTQSPTHLIKTRGQQVTLRCSPISGHKSVSWYQQVLGQGPQFIFQYYEKEERGRGNFPDRFSARQFPNYSSELNVNALLLGDSALYLCASRAGLAYNEQFFGPGTRLTVL.

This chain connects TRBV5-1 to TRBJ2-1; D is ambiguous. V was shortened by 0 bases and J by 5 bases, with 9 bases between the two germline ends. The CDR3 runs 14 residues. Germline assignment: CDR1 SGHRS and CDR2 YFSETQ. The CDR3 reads CASSLGLPDNEQFF. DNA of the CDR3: TGCGCCAGCAGCTTGGGACTGCCGGACAATGAGCAGTTCTTC.

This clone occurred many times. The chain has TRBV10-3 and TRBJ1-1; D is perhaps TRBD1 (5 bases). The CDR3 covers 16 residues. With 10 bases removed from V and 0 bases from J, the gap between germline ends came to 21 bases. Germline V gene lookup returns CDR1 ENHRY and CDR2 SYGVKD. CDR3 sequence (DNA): TGTGCCACCGGTGGGGCCCAGCGGGACCTGAACACTGAAGCTTTCTTT. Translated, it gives CATGGAQRDLNTEAFF.

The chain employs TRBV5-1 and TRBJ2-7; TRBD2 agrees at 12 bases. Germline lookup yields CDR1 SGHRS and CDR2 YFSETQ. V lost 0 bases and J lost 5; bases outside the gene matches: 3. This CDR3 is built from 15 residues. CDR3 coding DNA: TGCGCCAGCAGCTTGGACGGACTAGCGGGAAACGAGCAGTACTTC. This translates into CASSLDGLAGNEQYF.

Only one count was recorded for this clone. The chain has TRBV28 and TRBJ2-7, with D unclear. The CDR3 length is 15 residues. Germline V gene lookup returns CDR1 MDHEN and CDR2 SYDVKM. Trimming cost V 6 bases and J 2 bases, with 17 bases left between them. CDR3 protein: CASRQIRESTYEQYF. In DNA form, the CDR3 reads TGTGCCAGCAGACAAATCCGCGAAAGCACCTACGAGCAGTACTTC. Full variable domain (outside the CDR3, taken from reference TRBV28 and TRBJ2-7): DVKVTQSSRYLVKRTGEKVFLECVQDMDHENMFWYRQDPGLGLRLIYFSYDVKMKEKGDIPEGYSVSREKKERFSLILESASTNQTSMYLCASRQIRESTYEQYFGPGTRLTVT.

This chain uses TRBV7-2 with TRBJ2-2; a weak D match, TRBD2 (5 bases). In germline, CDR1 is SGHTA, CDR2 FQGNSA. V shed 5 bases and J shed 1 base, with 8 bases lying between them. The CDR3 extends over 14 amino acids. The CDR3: CASSRTLNTGELFF. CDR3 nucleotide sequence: TGTGCCAGCAGCCGGACTCTGAACACCGGGGAGCTGTTTTTT.

The CDR3, as DNA: TGTGCCAGCAGTTTAGAGTGGCGGGGGCCAACTAATGAAAAACTGTTTTTT. Encoded protein: CASSLEWRGPTNEKLFF. The rearrangement links TRBV28 to TRBJ1-4; D might be TRBD1 (6 bases). The V and J ends lost 2 bases and 0 bases respectively, with 13 bases between them. CDR1 is MDHEN and CDR2 is SYDVKM in the germline V gene. The CDR3 spans 17 residues.

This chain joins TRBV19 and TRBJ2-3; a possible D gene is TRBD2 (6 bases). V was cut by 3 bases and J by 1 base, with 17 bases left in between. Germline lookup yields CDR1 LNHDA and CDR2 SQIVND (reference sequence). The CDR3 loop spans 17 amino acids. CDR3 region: CASSIIRPGGGTDTQYF. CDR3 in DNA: TGTGCCAGTAGTATCATTCGTCCCGGCGGGGGCACAGATACGCAGTATTTT.

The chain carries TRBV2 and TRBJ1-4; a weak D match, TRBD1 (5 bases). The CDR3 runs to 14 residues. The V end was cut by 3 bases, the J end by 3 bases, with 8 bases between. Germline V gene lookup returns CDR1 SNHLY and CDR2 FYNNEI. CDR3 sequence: CASSDGGSNEKLFF. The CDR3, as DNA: TGTGCCAGCAGTGACGGGGGATCTAATGAAAAACTGTTTTTT.

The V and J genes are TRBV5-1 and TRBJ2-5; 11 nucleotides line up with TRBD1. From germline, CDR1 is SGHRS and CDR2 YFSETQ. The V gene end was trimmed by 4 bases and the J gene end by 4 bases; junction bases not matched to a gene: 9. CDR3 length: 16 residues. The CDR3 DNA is TGCGCCAGCAGCGGACCTGGACAGGGGGCAAGAGAGACCCAGTACTTC. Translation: CASSGPGQGARETQYF.

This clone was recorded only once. The CDR3 nucleotides read TGTGCCAGCAGTCGATCGGGACAAAGGGGGACAGATACGCAGTATTTT. Translated, it gives CASSRSGQRGTDTQYF. The J gene is TRBJ2-3, the V gene TRBV27, with D possibly being TRBD1 (6 bases). Looked up from germline, CDR1 is MNHEY and CDR2 is SMNVEV (reference sequence). There are 16 residues in the CDR3. V was clipped by 5 bases and J by 3 bases, with 18 bases between them.

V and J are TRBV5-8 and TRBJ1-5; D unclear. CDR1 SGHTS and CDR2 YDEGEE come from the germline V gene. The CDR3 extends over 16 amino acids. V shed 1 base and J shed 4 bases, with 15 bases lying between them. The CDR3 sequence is CASSLRPGHLNQPQHF. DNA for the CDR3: TGTGCCAGCAGCTTGAGACCTGGCCACCTAAATCAGCCCCAGCATTTT. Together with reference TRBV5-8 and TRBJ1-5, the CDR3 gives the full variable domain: EAGVTQSPTHLIKTRGQQATLRCSPISGHTSVYWYQQALGLGLQFLLWYDEGEERNRGNFPPRFSGRQFPNYSSELNVNALELEDSALYLCASSLRPGHLNQPQHFGDGTRLSIL.

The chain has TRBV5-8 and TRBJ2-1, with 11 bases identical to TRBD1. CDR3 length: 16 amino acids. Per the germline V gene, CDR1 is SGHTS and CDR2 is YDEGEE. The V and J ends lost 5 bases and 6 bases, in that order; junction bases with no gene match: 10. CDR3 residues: CASRTGGDRGFNEQFF. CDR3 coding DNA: TGTGCCAGCAGAACCGGTGGGGACAGGGGGTTCAATGAGCAGTTCTTC. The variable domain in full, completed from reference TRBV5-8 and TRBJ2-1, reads EAGVTQSPTHLIKTRGQQATLRCSPISGHTSVYWYQQALGLGLQFLLWYDEGEERNRGNFPPRFSGRQFPNYSSELNVNALELEDSALYLCASRTGGDRGFNEQFFGPGTRLTVL.

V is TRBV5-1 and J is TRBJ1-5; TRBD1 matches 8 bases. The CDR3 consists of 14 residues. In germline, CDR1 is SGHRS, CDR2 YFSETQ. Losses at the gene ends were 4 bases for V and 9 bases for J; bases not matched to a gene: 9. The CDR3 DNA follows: TGCGCCAGCAGCCCTGGACAGGGTGAGTCGCCCCAGCATTTT. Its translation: CASSPGQGESPQHF.

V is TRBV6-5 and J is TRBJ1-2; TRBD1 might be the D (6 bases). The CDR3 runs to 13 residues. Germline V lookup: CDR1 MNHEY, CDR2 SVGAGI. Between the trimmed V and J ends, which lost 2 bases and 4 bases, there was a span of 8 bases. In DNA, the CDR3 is TGTGCCAGCAGTTACGGAGGGGGCTATGGCTACACCTTC. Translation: CASSYGGGYGYTF.

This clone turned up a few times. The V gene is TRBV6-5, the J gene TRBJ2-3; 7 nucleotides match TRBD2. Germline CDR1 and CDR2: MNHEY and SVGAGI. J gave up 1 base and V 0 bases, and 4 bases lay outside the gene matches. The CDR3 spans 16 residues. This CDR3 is CASSYSLREGTDTQYF. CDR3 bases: TGTGCCAGCAGTTACTCTCTACGGGAGGGCACAGATACGCAGTATTTT.

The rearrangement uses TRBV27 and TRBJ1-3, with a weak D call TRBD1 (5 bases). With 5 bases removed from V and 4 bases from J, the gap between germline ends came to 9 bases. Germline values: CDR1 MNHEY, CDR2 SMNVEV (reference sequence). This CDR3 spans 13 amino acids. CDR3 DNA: TGTGCCAGCAGTCCAGGGAGCGGAAACACCATATATTTT. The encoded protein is CASSPGSGNTIYF.

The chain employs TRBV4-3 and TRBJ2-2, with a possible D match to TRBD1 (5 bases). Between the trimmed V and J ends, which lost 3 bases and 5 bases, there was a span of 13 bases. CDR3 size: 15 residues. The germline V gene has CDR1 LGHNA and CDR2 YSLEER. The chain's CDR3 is CASSQGWGVTGELFF. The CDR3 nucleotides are TGCGCCAGCAGCCAGGGGTGGGGCGTAACCGGGGAGCTGTTTTTT.

The CDR3 DNA is TGTGCCAGCAGCTCTAGTGTGACAGGGGGCATCGAGCAGTACTTC. Translating gives CASSSSVTGGIEQYF. The V call is TRBV9, the J call TRBJ2-7, with TRBD1 matching over 10 bases. The CDR3 is made up of 15 amino acids. Looked up from germline, CDR1 is SGDLS and CDR2 is YYNGEE. V was pared by 4 bases and J by 6 bases, with 10 bases of the junction left unmatched. The variable domain in full, with the rest retrieved from reference TRBV9 and TRBJ2-7, is DSGVTQTPKHLITATGQRVTLRCSPRSGDLSVYWYQQSLDQGLQFLIQYYNGEERAKGNILERFSAQQFPDLHSELNLSSLELGDSALYFCASSSSVTGGIEQYFGPGTRLTVT.

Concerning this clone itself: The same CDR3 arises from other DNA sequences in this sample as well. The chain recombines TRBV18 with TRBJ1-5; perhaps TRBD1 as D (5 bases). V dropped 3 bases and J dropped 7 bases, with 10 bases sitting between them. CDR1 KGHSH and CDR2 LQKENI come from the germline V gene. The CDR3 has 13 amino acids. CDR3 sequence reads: CASSPSGNQPQHF. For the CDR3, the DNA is TGTGCCAGCTCACCCTCAGGGAACCAGCCCCAGCATTTT.

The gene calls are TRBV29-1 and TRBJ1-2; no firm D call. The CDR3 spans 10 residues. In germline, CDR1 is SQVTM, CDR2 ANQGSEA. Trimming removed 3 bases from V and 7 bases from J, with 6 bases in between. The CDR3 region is CSVDRLGYTF. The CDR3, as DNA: TGCAGCGTTGATCGTCTTGGCTACACCTTC.

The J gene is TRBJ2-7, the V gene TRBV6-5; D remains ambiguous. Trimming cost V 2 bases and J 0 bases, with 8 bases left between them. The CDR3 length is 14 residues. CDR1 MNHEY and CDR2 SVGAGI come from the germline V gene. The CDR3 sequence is CASSYQQSSYEQYF. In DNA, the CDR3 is TGTGCCAGCAGTTACCAACAGAGCTCCTACGAGCAGTACTTC.

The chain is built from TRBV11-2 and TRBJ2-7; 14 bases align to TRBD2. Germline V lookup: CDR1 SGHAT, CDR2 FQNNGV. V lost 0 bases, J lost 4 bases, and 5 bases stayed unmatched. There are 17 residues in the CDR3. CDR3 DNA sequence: TGTGCCAGCAGCTTAGACACGGGACTAGCGGGAGTGTACGAGCAGTACTTC. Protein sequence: CASSLDTGLAGVYEQYF.

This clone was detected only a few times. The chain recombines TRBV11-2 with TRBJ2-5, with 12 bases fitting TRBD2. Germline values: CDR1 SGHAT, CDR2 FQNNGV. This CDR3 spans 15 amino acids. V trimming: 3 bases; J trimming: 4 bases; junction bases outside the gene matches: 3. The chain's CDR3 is CASSLGGLAGETQYF. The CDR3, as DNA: TGTGCCAGCAGCTTGGGGGGACTAGCGGGAGAGACCCAGTACTTC.